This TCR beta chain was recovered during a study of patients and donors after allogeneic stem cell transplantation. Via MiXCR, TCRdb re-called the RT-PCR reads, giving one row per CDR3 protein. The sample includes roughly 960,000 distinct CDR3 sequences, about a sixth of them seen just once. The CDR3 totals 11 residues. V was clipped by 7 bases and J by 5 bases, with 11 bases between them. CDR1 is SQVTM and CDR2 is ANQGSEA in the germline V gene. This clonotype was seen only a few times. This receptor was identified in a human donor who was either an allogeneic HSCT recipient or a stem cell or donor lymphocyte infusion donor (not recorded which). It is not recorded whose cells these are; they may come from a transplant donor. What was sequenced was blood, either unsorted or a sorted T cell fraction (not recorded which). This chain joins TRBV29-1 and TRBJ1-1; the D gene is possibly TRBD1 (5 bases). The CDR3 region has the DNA TGCAGCGGTGGACGGGGGACTGAAGCTTTCTTT. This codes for CSGGRGTEAFF.